The count of the clone carrying this TCR beta chain is one. No antigen is known for it. Treatment in this sample: roughly 19 received Ad26.COV2.S at low or high dose, single or two shots; 5 received placebo; per-sample allocation not given. Vaccine and placebo recipients were sampled on day 63 after the first injection. This sample was included in a study of Ad26.COV2.S vaccination and SARS-CoV-2 variants. Sequencing used immunoSEQ multiplex PCR; TCRdb keeps in-frame clones, though not all of them. The sample consists of 400,000 to 500,000 clones, 85% to 90% of them appearing once. There are 14 residues in the CDR3. Trimming left V 0 bases short and J 5 bases short, with 10 bases between. Germline-derived CDR1 and CDR2 are LGHNA and YNFKEQ. Findings and caveats of the study: After vaccination, substantial breadth of spike-specific CD8+ and CD4+ responses was reported. Vaccinees showed greater spike-specific TCR breadth than placebo recipients.

The sample in question was peripheral blood, obtained in a trial of Ad26.COV2.S vaccine versus placebo. This chain connects TRBV4-2 to TRBJ2-5; no firm D call. The TCR comes from a person between 18 and 60 years old who received the Ad26.COV2.S COVID-19 vaccine or a placebo. The CDR3 loop reads CASSQDQNRETQYF. CDR3 DNA sequence: TGTGCCAGCAGCCAAGACCAGAATCGCGAGACCCAGTACTTC.